The TCR beta chain described here comes from a study of blood T cell repertoires in COVID-19. Study in general: Whether acute or convalescent, the COVID-19 samples came from the United States, Italy and Spain. T cells, B-cell-depleted T cells, or PBMCs provided the cDNA or gDNA that served as material.

Original handling: Amplification with reference gene primers provided the estimates of nucleated cell counts. Data came from immunoSEQ multiplex PCR; TCRdb stores just in-frame clones and leaves some out. V and J calls and clone size are those listed in that table; D and trimming were worked out from the DNA. The profile shows about 200,000 clones, 70% to 90% of them singletons. Germline loops: CDR1 MDHEN, CDR2 SYDVKM. The V and J ends lost 7 bases and 2 bases respectively, with 12 bases between them. This CDR3 spans 13 amino acids. This clone was recorded a few times. The sequenced material came from peripheral blood. The sequence was obtained from a woman of 80 years or more with acute or convalescent COVID-19. The V gene is TRBV28, the J gene TRBJ2-7; tentatively, D is TRBD2 (5 bases). The CDR3 coding sequence is TGTGCCAGCATGAGGGCAGCCCCCTACGAGCAGTACTTC. Encoded protein: CASMRAAPYEQYF. Using reference TRBV28 and TRBJ2-7 for the parts outside the CDR3, the full variable domain is DVKVTQSSRYLVKRTGEKVFLECVQDMDHENMFWYRQDPGLGLRLIYFSYDVKMKEKGDIPEGYSVSREKKERFSLILESASTNQTSMYLCASMRAAPYEQYFGPGTRLTVT.